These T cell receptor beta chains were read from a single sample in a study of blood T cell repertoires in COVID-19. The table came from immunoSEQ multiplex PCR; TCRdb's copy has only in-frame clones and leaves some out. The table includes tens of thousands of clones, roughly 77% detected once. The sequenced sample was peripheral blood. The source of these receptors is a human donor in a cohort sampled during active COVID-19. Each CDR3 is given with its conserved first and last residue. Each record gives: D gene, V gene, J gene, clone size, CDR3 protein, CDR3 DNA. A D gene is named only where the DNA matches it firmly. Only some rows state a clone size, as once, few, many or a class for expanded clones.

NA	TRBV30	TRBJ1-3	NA	CAWSVPGGNTIYF	TGTGCCTGGAGTGTGCCAGGCGGAAACACCATATATTTT
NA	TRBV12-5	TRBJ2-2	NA	CASGLWHDRAGELFF	TGTGCTAGTGGTTTGTGGCATGATCGTGCCGGGGAGCTGTTTTTT
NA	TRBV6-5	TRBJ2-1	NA	CASMTRGNEQFF	TGTGCCAGCATGACTAGAGGGAATGAGCAGTTCTTC
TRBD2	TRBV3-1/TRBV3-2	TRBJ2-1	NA	CASSQAGTSGQQFF	TGTGCCAGCAGCCAAGCCGGGACTAGCGGCCAACAGTTCTTC
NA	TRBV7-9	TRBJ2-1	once	CANPHESTGEQFF	TGTGCCAACCCCCACGAGAGTACCGGTGAGCAGTTCTTC
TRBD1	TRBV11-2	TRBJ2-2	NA	CASSLGTGLNTGELFF	TGTGCCAGCAGCTTAGGGACAGGGTTGAACACCGGGGAGCTGTTTTTT
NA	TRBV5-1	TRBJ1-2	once	CASSLGAQNYGYTF	TGCGCCAGCAGCTTGGGGGCACAGAACTATGGCTACACCTTC
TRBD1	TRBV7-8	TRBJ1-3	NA	CASSQQGMANTIYF	TGTGCCAGCAGCCAACAGGGGATGGCAAACACCATATATTTT
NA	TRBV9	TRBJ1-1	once	CASSPGVGARSLGTEAFF	TGTGCCAGCAGCCCAGGTGTAGGGGCGCGGTCGTTGGGCACTGAAGCTTTCTTT
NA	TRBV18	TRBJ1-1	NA	CASKIAGDKNTEAFF	TGTGCCAGCAAAATAGCGGGAGATAAAAACACTGAAGCTTTCTTT
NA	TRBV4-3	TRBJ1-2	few	CASSQGRTVVDYGYTF	TGCGCCAGCAGCCAAGGAAGGACAGTCGTTGACTATGGCTACACCTTC
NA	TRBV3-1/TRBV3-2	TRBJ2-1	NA	CASSRTRYEQFF	TGTGCCAGCAGCCGAACTAGGTATGAGCAGTTCTTC
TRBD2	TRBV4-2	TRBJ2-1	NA	CASSQGGLAGTYNEQFF	TGTGCCAGCAGCCAGGGGGGACTAGCGGGGACCTACAATGAGCAGTTCTTC
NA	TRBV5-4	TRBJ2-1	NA	CASSFVGGSYNEQFF	TGTGCCAGCAGCTTTGTCGGTGGCTCCTACAATGAGCAGTTCTTC
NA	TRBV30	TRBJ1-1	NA	CARTVNTEAFF	TGTGCCCGGACAGTGAACACTGAAGCTTTCTTT